The sequence of this T cell receptor (beta chain) was determined in a study of T cells after somatic rescue of genetic block. This CDR3 contains 16 residues. The V gene lost 1 base and the J gene lost 5 bases, with 14 bases spanning the gap. Germline CDR1 and CDR2: SGHVS and FQNEAQ. Profiling relied on immunoSEQ multiplex PCR, and the TCRdb table lists in-frame clones only, not all of them. The table shows 7,500 or so clones, with approximately 81% occurring only once. The V call is TRBV7-8, the J call TRBJ2-2, with TRBD1 as a possible D gene (5 bases). The TCR comes from a boy between 10 and 17 years old. Sequencing input: peripheral blood mononuclear cells (PBMCs). The CDR3 DNA reads as TGTGCCAGCAGCTTAGTATCAGGGTCAGGTACCGGGGAGCTGTTTTTT. Its translation is CASSLVSGSGTGELFF. The full variable domain, completed using reference TRBV7-8 and TRBJ2-2, is GAGVSQSPRYKVAKRGQDVALRCDPISGHVSLFWYQQALGQGPEFLTYFQNEAQLDKSGLPSDRFFAERPEGSVSTLKIQRTQQEDSAVYLCASSLVSGSGTGELFFGEGSRLTVL.